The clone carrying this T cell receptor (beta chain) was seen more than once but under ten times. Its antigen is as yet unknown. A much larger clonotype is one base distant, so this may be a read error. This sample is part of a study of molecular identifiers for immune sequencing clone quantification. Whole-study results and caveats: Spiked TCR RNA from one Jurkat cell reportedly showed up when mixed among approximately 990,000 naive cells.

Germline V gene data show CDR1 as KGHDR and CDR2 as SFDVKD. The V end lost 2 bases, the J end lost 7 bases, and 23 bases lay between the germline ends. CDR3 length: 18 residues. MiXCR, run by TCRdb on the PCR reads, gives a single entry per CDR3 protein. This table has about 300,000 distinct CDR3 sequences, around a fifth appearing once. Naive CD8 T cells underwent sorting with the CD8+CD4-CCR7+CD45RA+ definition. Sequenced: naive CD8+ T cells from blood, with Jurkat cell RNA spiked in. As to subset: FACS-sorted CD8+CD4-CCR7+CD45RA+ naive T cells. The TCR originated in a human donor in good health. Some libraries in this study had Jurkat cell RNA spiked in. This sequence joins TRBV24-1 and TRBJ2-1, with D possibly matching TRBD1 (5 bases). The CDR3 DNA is TGTGCCACCAGTGATTCTCGATTTGACCAAGGGGCACCTAATGAGCAGTTCTTC. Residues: CATSDSRFDQGAPNEQFF.